This T cell receptor beta chain was captured in a study of blood T cell repertoires in COVID-19. The method was immunoSEQ multiplex PCR; TCRdb's version includes in-frame clones alone and lacks a portion of them. The table lists roughly 260,000 clones, approximately 86% of them singletons, with around 2.6% in the top ten. Per germline, CDR1 SGHDT and CDR2 YYEEEE. Trimming left V 4 bases short and J 5 bases short, with 15 bases between. The length of the CDR3 is 14 residues. Sequenced material: PBMCs or T cells enriched from blood (not recorded which). The rearrangement uses TRBV5-6 and TRBJ2-5; perhaps TRBD1 as D (6 bases). This receptor was identified in a young woman with acute COVID-19. CDR3 sequence: CASSIRGDGETQYF. CDR3 coding DNA: TGTGCCAGCAGCATCAGGGGCGATGGGGAGACCCAGTACTTC.